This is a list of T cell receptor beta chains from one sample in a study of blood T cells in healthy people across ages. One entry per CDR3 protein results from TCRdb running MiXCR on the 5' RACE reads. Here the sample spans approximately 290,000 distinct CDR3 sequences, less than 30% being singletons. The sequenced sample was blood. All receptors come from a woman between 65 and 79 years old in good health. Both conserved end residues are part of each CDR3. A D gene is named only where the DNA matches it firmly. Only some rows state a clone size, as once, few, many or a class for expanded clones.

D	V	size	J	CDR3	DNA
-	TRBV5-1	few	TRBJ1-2	CASSPQGPNYGYTF	TGCGCCAGCAGCCCTCAGGGGCCCAACTATGGCTACACCTTC
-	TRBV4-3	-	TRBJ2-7	CASSQDRAGVYEQYF	TGCGCCAGCAGCCAAGATCGGGCAGGGGTTTACGAGCAGTACTTC
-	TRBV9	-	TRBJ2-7	CASSVAGRDNEQYF	TGTGCCAGCAGCGTAGCGGGCAGGGATAACGAGCAGTACTTC
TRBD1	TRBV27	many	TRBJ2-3	CASSHAGTGSTDTQYF	TGTGCCAGCAGTCATGCCGGGACAGGATCCACAGATACGCAGTATTTT
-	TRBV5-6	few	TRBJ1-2	CASSSLKRRQDGYTF	TGTGCCAGCAGCTCCCTTAAGCGACGGCAGGATGGCTACACCTTC
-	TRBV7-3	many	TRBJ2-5	CASSPGFQGTQYF	TGTGCCAGCAGCCCTGGGTTCCAAGGAACCCAGTACTTC
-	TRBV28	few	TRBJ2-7	CASSLLGEQYF	TGTGCCAGCAGTTTATTGGGGGAGCAGTACTTC
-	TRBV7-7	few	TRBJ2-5	CASSLEGFGTGETQYF	TGTGCTAGCAGCTTAGAGGGGTTTGGGACCGGGGAGACCCAGTACTTC
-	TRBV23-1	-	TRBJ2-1	CASSQSGPNAYNEQFF	TGCGCCAGCAGTCAATCAGGGCCTAACGCCTACAATGAGCAGTTCTTC
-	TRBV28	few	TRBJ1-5	CASSFEGQRQPYSNQPQHF	TGTGCCAGCAGTTTCGAAGGCCAAAGACAGCCATATAGCAATCAGCCCCAGCATTTT
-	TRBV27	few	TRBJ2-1	CASSPGQPKQFF	TGTGCCAGCAGCCCGGGACAACCAAAGCAGTTCTTC
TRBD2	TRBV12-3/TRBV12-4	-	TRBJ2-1	CASSLSFFSGSSHEQFF	TGTGCCAGCAGTTTAAGCTTCTTTAGCGGGAGTTCCCATGAGCAGTTCTTC
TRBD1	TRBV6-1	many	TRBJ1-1	CASRPIPGTGGTEAFF	TGTGCCAGCAGGCCAATACCCGGGACAGGGGGGACTGAAGCTTTCTTT
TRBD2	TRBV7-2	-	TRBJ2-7	CASNDLAGRSEQYF	TGTGCCAGCAACGATCTAGCGGGAAGAAGCGAGCAGTACTTC
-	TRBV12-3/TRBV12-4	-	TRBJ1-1	CASSPGQPSTEAFF	TGTGCCAGCAGTCCCGGGCAGCCGAGCACTGAAGCTTTCTTT
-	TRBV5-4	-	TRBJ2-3	CASSHDGTDTQYF	TGTGCCAGCAGCCACGACGGTACAGATACGCAGTATTTT
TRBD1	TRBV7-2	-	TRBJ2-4	CASSLRAQGPQNIQYF	TGTGCCAGCAGCTTAAGGGCACAGGGGCCACAAAACATTCAGTACTTC
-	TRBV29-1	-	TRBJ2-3	CSAVTGTDTQYF	TGCAGCGCGGTAACAGGCACAGATACGCAGTATTTT
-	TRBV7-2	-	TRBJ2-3	CASSLVGQLTDTQYF	TGTGCCAGCAGCTTAGTGGGCCAACTCACAGATACGCAGTATTTT
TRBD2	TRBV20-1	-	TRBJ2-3	CSASIAGEKNTQYF	TGCAGTGCGTCAATAGCGGGAGAGAAGAATACGCAGTATTTT
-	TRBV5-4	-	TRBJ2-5	CASTPMAEPETQYF	TGTGCCAGCACCCCCATGGCAGAGCCAGAGACCCAGTACTTC
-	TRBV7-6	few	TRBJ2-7	CASSLTTGVGEQCF	TGTGCCAGCAGCTTGACCACCGGGGTAGGCGAGCAGTGCTTC
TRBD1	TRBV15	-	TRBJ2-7	CATSRDRYEQYF	TGTGCCACCAGCCGGGACAGATACGAGCAGTACTTC
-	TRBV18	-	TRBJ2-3	CASSPIQGRADTQYF	TGTGCCAGCTCACCCATACAGGGTAGGGCAGATACGCAGTATTTT
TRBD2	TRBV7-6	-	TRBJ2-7	CAGSSYDFSGSGYEQYF	TGTGCCGGCAGCTCATACGACTTTAGCGGGAGCGGGTACGAGCAGTACTTC
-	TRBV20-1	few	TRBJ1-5	CSAGREVNQPQHF	TGCAGTGCGGGTCGGGAGGTGAATCAGCCCCAGCATTTT
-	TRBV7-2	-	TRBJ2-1	CASSLRPAPEQFF	TGTGCCAGCAGCTTAAGACCCGCGCCCGAGCAGTTCTTC
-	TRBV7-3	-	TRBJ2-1	CASSLGFRGNEQFF	TGTGCCAGCAGCTTAGGTTTCCGGGGAAATGAGCAGTTCTTC
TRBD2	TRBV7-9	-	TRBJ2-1	CASSVPRAGVPYNEQFF	TGTGCCAGCAGCGTTCCTCGAGCGGGAGTACCCTACAATGAGCAGTTCTTC
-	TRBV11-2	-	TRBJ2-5	CASSSSPGAGKRKGTQYF	TGTGCCAGCAGCTCAAGCCCAGGGGCAGGGAAACGGAAGGGGACCCAGTACTTC
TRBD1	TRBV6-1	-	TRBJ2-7	CASSAAGTGEYEQYF	TGTGCCAGCAGTGCCGCCGGGACAGGGGAATACGAGCAGTACTTC
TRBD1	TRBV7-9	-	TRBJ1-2	CASSPRTGGVYGYTF	TGTGCCAGCAGCCCTCGGACAGGGGGCGTGTATGGCTACACCTTC
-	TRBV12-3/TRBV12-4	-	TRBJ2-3	CASSHGLDTQYF	TGTGCCAGCAGTCACGGTTTGGATACGCAGTATTTT
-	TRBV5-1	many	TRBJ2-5	CASSLSEGTYETQYF	TGCGCCAGCAGCTTGTCTGAAGGTACATACGAGACCCAGTACTTC
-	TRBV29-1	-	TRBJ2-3	CSPPTGATSTDTQYF	TGCAGCCCCCCCACTGGGGCCACCTCCACAGATACGCAGTATTTT